These T cell receptor beta chains were read from a single sample in a study of T cells in Graves' hyperthyroidism and ophthalmopathy. TCRdb re-derived calls from the multiplex PCR reads in MiXCR, one entry per CDR3 protein. The table has 750,000 to 950,000 distinct CDR3 sequences, around 39% seen once. The sequenced sample consisted of blood. These receptors were obtained from a man in his late teens or twenties with Graves' hyperthyroidism. The CDR3 runs from the conserved cysteine through the conserved F or W. D genes are given only for firm matches. Clone size, where shown, is once, few, many, or a class for clones that have expanded.

CASWEGILYGYTF TGTGCCAGCTGGGAGGGAATTCTCTATGGCTACACCTTC few 13 TRBV6-1 NA TRBJ1-2
CASSSLDRSNGELFF TGTGCCAGTAGCTCCCTCGACAGGTCTAACGGGGAGCTGTTTTTT many 15 TRBV19 NA TRBJ2-2
CAIRAPGGTGELFF TGTGCCATCAGGGCCCCCGGGGGCACCGGGGAGCTGTTTTTT many 14 TRBV10-3 NA TRBJ2-2
CASSLAGGNGGEQYF TGTGCCAGCAGCTTAGCGGGGGGCAATGGGGGCGAGCAGTACTTC many 15 TRBV7-8 NA TRBJ2-7
CASSQNGNYEQYF TGTGCCAGCAGCCAAAACGGCAATTACGAGCAGTACTTC few 13 TRBV9 NA TRBJ2-7
CASSEQGLGQYGYTF TGCGCCAGCAGCGAACAGGGTCTCGGACAATATGGCTACACCTTC many 15 TRBV5-1 NA TRBJ1-2
CASSLGDRVPLYGYTF TGTGCCAGCAGCTTAGGGGACAGGGTACCCCTCTATGGCTACACCTTC few 16 TRBV7-9 TRBD1 TRBJ1-2
CASSLEGEEGEYF TGTGCCAGCAGCTTGGAGGGGGAAGAGGGGGAGTACTTC once 13 TRBV7-3 NA TRBJ2-7
CASRPIRQSRINSPLHF TGTGCCAGCAGACCTATCAGACAGTCCCGGATTAATTCACCCCTCCACTTT few 17 TRBV7-3 NA TRBJ1-6
CASSRWDSYFTGELFF TGTGCCAGTAGTAGATGGGACAGTTACTTCACCGGGGAGCTGTTTTTT few 16 TRBV19 TRBD1 TRBJ2-2
CASSLGLGQGVNTGELFF TGTGCCAGCAGCTTAGGGCTGGGGCAGGGGGTAAACACCGGGGAGCTGTTTTTT NA 18 TRBV7-2 TRBD1 TRBJ2-2
CSVPFQGGYTF TGCAGCGTTCCATTTCAGGGCGGCTACACCTTC once 11 TRBV29-1 NA TRBJ1-2
CASSIGGTLSYEQYF TGTGCCAGTAGTATAGGGGGGACTCTTTCCTACGAGCAGTACTTC NA 15 TRBV19 NA TRBJ2-7
CASRGGTSGSNTGELFF TGTGCCAGCAGGGGGGGGACTAGCGGGTCGAACACCGGGGAGCTGTTTTTT few 17 TRBV9 TRBD2 TRBJ2-2
CAISESGGAGYYEQYF TGTGCCATCAGTGAGTCTGGGGGGGCGGGATACTACGAGCAGTACTTC NA 16 TRBV10-3 NA TRBJ2-7
CASSTDILNQPQHF TGCGCCAGCAGTACGGACATCCTCAATCAGCCCCAGCATTTT many 14 TRBV10-2 NA TRBJ1-5
CASSSRTGSASIYEQYF TGTGCCAGCAGCTCCCGGACAGGGTCCGCCTCAATCTACGAGCAGTACTTC NA 17 TRBV7-6 TRBD1 TRBJ2-7
CASSSFTGTLYEQYF TGTGCCAGCAGCTCGTTTACCGGGACTCTCTACGAGCAGTACTTC few 15 TRBV7-9 NA TRBJ2-7
CASSPPAGDYGYTF TGCGCCAGCAGCCCCCCCGCTGGGGACTATGGCTACACCTTC NA 14 TRBV5-4 NA TRBJ1-2
CASSNRRYQETQYF TGTGCCAGCAGCAACAGGCGGTACCAAGAGACCCAGTACTTC few 14 TRBV7-8 NA TRBJ2-5
CASSFLPGQLNEKLFF TGTGCCAGCAGTTTCCTACCGGGACAGCTTAATGAAAAACTGTTTTTT NA 16 TRBV25-1 TRBD1 TRBJ1-4
CASSATGVHYGYTF TGTGCCAGTAGCGCGACAGGGGTTCACTATGGCTACACCTTC many 14 TRBV19 TRBD1 TRBJ1-2
CASSLQGGNEKLFF TGTGCCAGCAGCCTACAGGGCGGAAATGAAAAACTGTTTTTT many 14 TRBV12-3/TRBV12-4 NA TRBJ1-4
CASSRTSGFQETQYF TGTGCCAGCAGCCGGACTAGCGGATTCCAAGAGACCCAGTACTTC few 15 TRBV7-8 TRBD2 TRBJ2-5
CSVLTSLYTEAFF TGCAGCGTCCTGACCAGTCTCTACACTGAAGCTTTCTTT many 13 TRBV29-1 NA TRBJ1-1
CASGQGSNQPQHF TGTGCCAGCGGACAGGGGAGTAATCAGCCCCAGCATTTT NA 13 TRBV6-5 TRBD1 TRBJ1-5
CASSGGTGQGETQYF TGTGCCAGCAGTGGAGGGACGGGCCAAGGGGAGACCCAGTACTTC many 15 TRBV2 NA TRBJ2-5
CASSRGTGTTEAFF TGCGCCAGCAGCCGTGGGACAGGGACAACTGAAGCTTTCTTT NA 14 TRBV5-1 TRBD1 TRBJ1-1
CASSRVTNQETQYF TGTGCCAGCAGCCGAGTGACAAACCAAGAGACCCAGTACTTC NA 14 TRBV3-1 NA TRBJ2-5
CASSLGSHSNQPQHF TGCGCCAGCAGCTTGGGCAGCCATAGCAATCAGCCCCAGCATTTT few 15 TRBV5-1 NA TRBJ1-5